The sequence of this T cell receptor beta chain was determined in a study of Ad26.COV2.S vaccination and SARS-CoV-2 variants. Trimming pared 0 bases from V and 6 bases from J, leaving 13 bases between. Germline V gene lookup returns CDR1 SGDLS and CDR2 YYNGEE. The CDR3 runs 15 residues. Turning to this clone: Its antigen remains unidentified.

Sequenced by immunoSEQ multiplex PCR; TCRdb stores in-frame clones only, minus some. The table includes about 430,000 clones, around nine tenths detected once. Regarding the study as a whole: The study found higher spike-specific TCR breadth in vaccine than placebo recipients. The TCR breadth and depth analyses may have understated or missed part of the total T cell responses.

Treatment reported: about 20 received Ad26.COV2.S at low or high dose, single or two shots; about 5 received placebo; per-sample allocation not given. Day 63 after the first vaccine or placebo injection was the time point for sampling. The donor was a Boston adult aged 18-55 years. An Ad26 vector was used to express Wuhan-strain SARS-CoV-2 spike as the vaccine. The gene calls are TRBV9 and TRBJ2-1, with D perhaps TRBD2 (6 bases). The TCR was taken from a person aged 18 to 65 who received the Ad26.COV2.S COVID-19 vaccine or a placebo. The sample in question was peripheral blood, obtained in a trial of Ad26.COV2.S vaccine versus placebo. CDR3 sequence: CASSVALKGLNEQFF. The CDR3, as DNA: TGTGCCAGCAGCGTAGCTTTAAAGGGACTCAATGAGCAGTTCTTC. The entire variable domain, with the rest obtained from reference TRBV9 and TRBJ2-1, is as follows: DSGVTQTPKHLITATGQRVTLRCSPRSGDLSVYWYQQSLDQGLQFLIQYYNGEERAKGNILERFSAQQFPDLHSELNLSSLELGDSALYFCASSVALKGLNEQFFGPGTRLTVL.